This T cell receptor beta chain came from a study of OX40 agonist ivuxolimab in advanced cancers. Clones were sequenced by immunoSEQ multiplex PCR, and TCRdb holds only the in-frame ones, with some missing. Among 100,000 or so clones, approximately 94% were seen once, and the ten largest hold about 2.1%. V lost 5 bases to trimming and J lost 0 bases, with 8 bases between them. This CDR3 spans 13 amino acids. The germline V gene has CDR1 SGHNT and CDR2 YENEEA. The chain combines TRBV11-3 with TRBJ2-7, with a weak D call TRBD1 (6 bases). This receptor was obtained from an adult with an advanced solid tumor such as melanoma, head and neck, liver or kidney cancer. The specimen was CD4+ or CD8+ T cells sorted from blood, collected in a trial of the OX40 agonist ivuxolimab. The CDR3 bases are TGTGCCAGCAGCCGGACAGCCTCCTACGAGCAGTACTTC. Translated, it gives CASSRTASYEQYF.